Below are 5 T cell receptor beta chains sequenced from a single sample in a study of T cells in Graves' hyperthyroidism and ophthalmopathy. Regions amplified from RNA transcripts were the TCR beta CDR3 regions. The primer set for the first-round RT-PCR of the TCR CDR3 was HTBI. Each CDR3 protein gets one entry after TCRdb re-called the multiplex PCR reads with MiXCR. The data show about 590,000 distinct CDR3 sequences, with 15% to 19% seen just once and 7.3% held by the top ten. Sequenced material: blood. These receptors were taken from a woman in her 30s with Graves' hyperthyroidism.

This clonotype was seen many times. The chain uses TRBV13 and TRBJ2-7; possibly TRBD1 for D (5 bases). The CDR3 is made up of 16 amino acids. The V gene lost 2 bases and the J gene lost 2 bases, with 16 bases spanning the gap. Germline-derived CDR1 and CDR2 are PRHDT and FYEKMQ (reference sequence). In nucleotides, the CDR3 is TGTGCCAGCAGCTTATATCAGCAGGGCTCCACCTACGAGCAGTACTTC. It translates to CASSLYQQGSTYEQYF.

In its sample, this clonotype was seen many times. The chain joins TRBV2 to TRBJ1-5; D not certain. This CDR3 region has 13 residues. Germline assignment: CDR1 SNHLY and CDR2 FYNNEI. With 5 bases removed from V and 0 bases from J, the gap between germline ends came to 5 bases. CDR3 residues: CASSRYSNQPQHF. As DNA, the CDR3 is TGTGCCAGCAGTCGATATAGCAATCAGCCCCAGCATTTT.

The CDR3 is CASSLGQGDYEQYF. The CDR3, as DNA: TGCGCCAGCAGCTTGGGGCAGGGAGACTACGAGCAGTACTTC. The chain uses TRBV5-1 and TRBJ2-7; D may correspond to TRBD1 or TRBD2 (5 bases each). This CDR3 spans 14 amino acids. V gave up 0 bases and J gave up 3 bases, with 10 bases separating them. CDR1 and CDR2 (germline): SGHRS, YFSETQ.

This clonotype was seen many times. CDR3 region: CSARSGWGSLDEQFF. The CDR3 DNA is TGCAGTGCCCGCTCGGGGTGGGGCTCTTTGGATGAGCAGTTCTTC. The chain uses TRBV20-1 and TRBJ2-1; D tentatively fits TRBD1 or TRBD2 (5 bases each). Per germline, CDR1 DFQATT and CDR2 SNEGSKA (reference sequence). The CDR3 spans 15 residues. V was pared by 6 bases and J by 8 bases, with 23 bases between.

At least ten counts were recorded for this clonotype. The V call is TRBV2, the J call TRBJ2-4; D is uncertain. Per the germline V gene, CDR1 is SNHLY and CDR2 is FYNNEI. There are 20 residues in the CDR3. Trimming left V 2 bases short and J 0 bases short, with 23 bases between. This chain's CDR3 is CASSETITTEGFGAKNIQYF. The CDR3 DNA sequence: TGTGCCAGCAGTGAAACCATAACCACAGAAGGCTTTGGAGCCAAAAACATTCAGTACTTC.